This T cell receptor beta chain is drawn from a study of blood T cell repertoires in COVID-19. In the study overall: From the United States, Italy and Spain came samples of acute and convalescent COVID-19. Sources were T cells, B-cell-depleted T cells, or PBMCs; the material itself was cDNA or gDNA.

Germline V gene lookup returns CDR1 KGHDR and CDR2 SFDVKD. The germline V and J ends were trimmed by 4 bases and 3 bases, with 12 bases remaining between them. The length of the CDR3 is 15 residues. Authors' analysis steps: Estimation of nucleated cell counts relied on the amplification of reference gene primers. The method was immunoSEQ multiplex PCR; TCRdb's version includes in-frame clones alone and lacks a portion of them. D and trimming come from the DNA, and the V and J calls and clone size come from that table. Of tens of thousands of clones listed, roughly 83% are singletons. This sequence was found in a man aged 65 to 85 with acute or convalescent COVID-19. The chain links TRBV24-1 to TRBJ2-1; tentatively, D is TRBD1 (6 bases). The sample comprised peripheral blood. CDR3 region: CATSDQGPGYNEQFF. The DNA for the CDR3 is TGTGCCACCAGTGACCAGGGGCCTGGCTACAATGAGCAGTTCTTC.